The rows below give T cell receptor beta chains drawn from one sample of a study of blood T cell repertoires in COVID-19. Sequencing used immunoSEQ multiplex PCR; TCRdb keeps in-frame clones, though not all of them. The sample contains roughly 150,000 clones, approximately 81% of which appear only once. The source material was peripheral blood. The origin of the receptors is a woman of 80 years or more with active or convalescent COVID-19. Both conserved end residues are part of each CDR3. Each record gives: clone size, D gene, V gene, J gene, CDR3 length, CDR3 DNA, CDR3 protein. D genes are given only for firm matches. Clone size is not always given. Where it is, it says once, few, many or a class for expanded clones.

>-|-|TRBV19|TRBJ1-2|14
TGTGCCAGTAGTAAAGGGGGAACAGGGAATGGCTACACCTTC
CASSKGGTGNGYTF
>-|TRBD2|TRBV5-1|TRBJ2-5|16
TGCGCCAGCAGCCCGCGACTAGCGGGGCTACAAGAGACCCAGTACTTC
CASSPRLAGLQETQYF
>-|TRBD1|TRBV5-1|TRBJ2-3|15
TGCGCCAGCAGCTCGACAGGGCCCCAACAGGATACGCAGTATTTT
CASSSTGPQQDTQYF
>few|-|TRBV7-2|TRBJ1-1|14
TGTGCCAGCAGCTGGTGGCACGCGAACACTGAAGCTTTCTTT
CASSWWHANTEAFF
>few|TRBD1|TRBV2|TRBJ1-6|15
TGTGCCAGCAGTGGTGACAGGGGAGGGAATTCACCCCTCCACTTT
CASSGDRGGNSPLHF
>few|TRBD1|TRBV28|TRBJ2-7|16
TGTGCCAGCAGTTTAGGAGGGACAGGGGGCTCCTACGAGCAGTACTTC
CASSLGGTGGSYEQYF
>-|-|TRBV5-4|TRBJ2-3|13
TGTGCCAGCAGCCCGGACTCCACAGATACGCAGTATTTT
CASSPDSTDTQYF
>-|-|TRBV12-3/TRBV12-4|TRBJ1-3|13
TGTGCCAGCAGGGAGAGCTCTGGAAACACCATATATTTT
CASRESSGNTIYF
>-|-|TRBV7-2|TRBJ2-1|14
TGTGCCAGCAGCGCCCACCGGGGTTCCGGTGAGCAGTTCTTC
CASSAHRGSGEQFF
>-|-|TRBV2|TRBJ1-2|15
TGTGCCAGCAGTGCCACGGAAGGGACAAACTATGGCTACACCTTC
CASSATEGTNYGYTF
>-|-|TRBV13|TRBJ1-2|15
TGTGCCAGCAGCCCGCCCGGTCAGGGGCAGGTCGGCTACACCTTC
CASSPPGQGQVGYTF
>once|-|TRBV7-2|TRBJ1-3|16
TGTGCCAGCAGCTTAGAGGGCGGGAGCTCTGGAAACACCATATATTTT
CASSLEGGSSGNTIYF
>-|TRBD2|TRBV28|TRBJ2-1|16
TGTGCCAGCAGTGCCTCTAGAGCGGGAGTTTATAATGAGCAGTTCTTC
CASSASRAGVYNEQFF
>-|-|TRBV2|TRBJ1-5|14
TGTGCCAGCACTCGAGATTATAGCAATCAGCCCCAGCATTTT
CASTRDYSNQPQHF
>-|TRBD1|TRBV30|TRBJ1-1|13
TGTGCCTGGAGTGCCACAGGGGGCACTGAAGCTTTCTTT
CAWSATGGTEAFF
>few|TRBD1|TRBV7-9|TRBJ1-2|17
TGTGCCAGCAGCTTAGGACAGGGGGCGCGGGGAGCCTATGGCTACACCTTC
CASSLGQGARGAYGYTF
>-|-|TRBV7-9|TRBJ2-5|12
TGTGCCAGCGCAACAGCCTCGGAGACCCAGTACTTC
CASATASETQYF
>-|TRBD1|TRBV23-1|TRBJ2-5|15
TGCGCCAGCAGTCAGTCGGGACAGGGGCGGGAGACCCAGTACTTC
CASSQSGQGRETQYF
>once|TRBD1|TRBV5-4|TRBJ1-1|16
TGTGCCAGCAGCGAACGAGGGGGCTTGGTGAACACTGAAGCTTTCTTT
CASSERGGLVNTEAFF
>-|-|TRBV5-1|TRBJ1-5|15
TGCGCCAGCAGCTTGGGGGGAGGGAGCAATCAGCCCCAGCATTTT
CASSLGGGSNQPQHF
>-|-|TRBV7-6|TRBJ2-1|13
TGTGCCAGCAGCTTATGGGGGCAGGCTGAGCAGTTCTTC
CASSLWGQAEQFF
>-|TRBD1|TRBV24-1|TRBJ2-7|15
TGTGCCACCAGTGACCCCGGGACAGGGGGCTCCGAGCAGTACTTC
CATSDPGTGGSEQYF